These T cell receptor beta chains were read from a single sample in a study of T-cell reconstitution after alpha-beta-depleted transplantation in children. One entry per CDR3 protein, called by TCRdb with MiXCR from the PCR reads. The sample carries more than 150,000 distinct CDR3 sequences, less than 8% recorded once. The sequencing used PBMCs from the stem cell graft donor, collected from the stem cell graft. Receptor source: a human donor who donated a stem cell graft to a child with Wiskott-Aldrich syndrome. CDR3s include the opening cysteine and the closing phenylalanine or tryptophan. A D gene is named only where the DNA matches it firmly. Clone size is stated in some rows and not others, as once, few, many or a class when expanded.

j_call | d_call | clone_size | v_call | cdr3_aa | cdr3_nt
TRBJ2-7 | NA | many | TRBV20-1 | CSAREGGGDEQYF | TGCAGTGCTAGAGAGGGGGGAGGCGACGAGCAGTACTTC
TRBJ2-1 | NA | NA | TRBV5-6 | CAISAGVSYNEQFF | TGTGCCATCAGTGCCGGGGTCAGCTACAATGAGCAGTTCTTC
TRBJ1-6 | NA | many | TRBV5-1 | CASSLDPAQWDSPLHF | TGCGCCAGCAGCTTGGATCCGGCGCAATGGGATTCACCCCTCCACTTT
TRBJ1-6 | TRBD1 | many | TRBV15 | CATSRGQGATYNSPLHF | TGTGCCACCAGCAGAGGACAGGGGGCGACCTATAATTCACCCCTCCACTTT
TRBJ1-2 | NA | many | TRBV4-2 | CASSQDGAAVYGYTF | TGTGCCAGCAGCCAAGATGGGGCCGCCGTCTATGGCTACACCTTC
TRBJ2-7 | NA | many | TRBV10-3 | CAISEWESNYEQYF | TGTGCCATCAGTGAGTGGGAGAGTAATTACGAGCAGTACTTC
TRBJ2-7 | TRBD2 | many | TRBV12-3/TRBV12-4 | CASSSWTSASGEQYF | TGTGCCAGCAGTTCCTGGACTAGCGCCTCGGGGGAGCAGTACTTC
TRBJ1-5 | NA | many | TRBV2 | CASWDPSRNQPQHF | TGTGCCAGCTGGGACCCGAGCCGTAATCAGCCCCAGCATTTT
TRBJ1-2 | NA | many | TRBV29-1 | CSGGPTSDGYGYTF | TGCAGCGGGGGGCCCACCTCAGATGGCTATGGCTACACCTTC
TRBJ1-4 | NA | many | TRBV7-9 | CASSGRRTNEKLFF | TGTGCCAGCTCAGGGCGAAGGACTAATGAAAAACTGTTTTTT
TRBJ2-2 | NA | NA | TRBV24-1 | CATSVYPPGELFF | TGTGCCACCAGTGTCTATCCCCCCGGGGAGCTGTTTTTT
TRBJ2-1 | TRBD2 | many | TRBV3-1 | CASSQDIKASGGDEQFF | TGTGCCAGCAGCCAAGATATTAAGGCTAGCGGGGGAGATGAGCAGTTCTTC
TRBJ2-7 | NA | many | TRBV5-1 | CASSLDISSYEQYF | TGCGCCAGCAGCTTGGATATTAGCTCCTACGAGCAGTACTTC
TRBJ1-1 | NA | few | TRBV19 | CASTGVRGNTEAFF | TGTGCCAGTACTGGTGTGAGGGGGAACACTGAAGCTTTCTTT
TRBJ1-5 | NA | many | TRBV4-1 | CASSQAEINQPQHF | TGCGCCAGCAGCCAAGCCGAGATCAATCAGCCCCAGCATTTT
TRBJ2-3 | TRBD1 | many | TRBV5-8 | CASSLIRDRADTQYF | TGTGCCAGCAGCTTAATCCGGGACAGGGCGGATACGCAGTATTTT
TRBJ1-5 | NA | few | TRBV5-1 | CASSLDDPHQPQHF | TGCGCCAGCAGCTTGGACGACCCCCATCAGCCCCAGCATTTT
TRBJ2-7 | NA | many | TRBV11-2 | CASSLASETYEQYF | TGTGCCAGCAGCTTAGCTAGCGAGACCTACGAGCAGTACTTC
TRBJ2-7 | TRBD2 | NA | TRBV5-1 | CASSPPAGTSGYEQYF | TGCGCCAGCAGCCCACCAGCCGGGACTAGCGGCTACGAGCAGTACTTC
TRBJ2-2 | NA | many | TRBV10-3 | CAISRDSLKNTGELFF | TGTGCCATCAGTCGGGACTCCCTAAAGAACACCGGGGAGCTGTTTTTT